This is a list of T cell receptor beta chains from one sample in a study of shared clonotypes between healthy human individuals. Assay: immunoSEQ multiplex PCR; the TCRdb copy retains only in-frame clones and omits some. The repertoire holds 2 million or so clones, less than 95% seen once, with roughly 1% in the top ten. The source material was naive CD8+ T cells sorted from blood. The receptors derive from a man between 18 and 29 years old in good health. The CDR3 runs from the conserved cysteine through the conserved F or W. D genes are given only for firm matches. Size is stated for part of the rows, as once, few or many counts, or as a class when the clone is expanded.

cdr3_aa: CASSDPGGTDTQYF; cdr3_nt: TGTGCCAGCAGTGACCCCGGGGGCACAGATACGCAGTATTTT; j_call: TRBJ2-3; v_call: TRBV6-4; clone_size: -; d_call: -
cdr3_aa: CASSVGWEGLEEQYF; cdr3_nt: TGTGCCAGCAGCGTAGGATGGGAGGGCCTAGAAGAGCAGTACTTC; j_call: TRBJ2-7; v_call: TRBV9; clone_size: -; d_call: TRBD2
cdr3_aa: CASSLRSSGNTGELFF; cdr3_nt: TGTGCCAGCAGCTTAAGGTCAAGCGGGAACACCGGGGAGCTGTTTTTT; j_call: TRBJ2-2; v_call: TRBV13; clone_size: -; d_call: -
cdr3_aa: CASSFDGGGTPNEQFF; cdr3_nt: TGTGCCAGCAGCTTCGACGGGGGAGGGACCCCAAATGAGCAGTTCTTC; j_call: TRBJ2-1; v_call: TRBV13; clone_size: -; d_call: TRBD2
cdr3_aa: CASSHGRGSGTEAFF; cdr3_nt: TGCGCCAGCAGCCATGGACGGGGCTCGGGCACTGAAGCTTTCTTT; j_call: TRBJ1-1; v_call: TRBV4-3; clone_size: -; d_call: -
cdr3_aa: CASSSGTGEEDTEAFF; cdr3_nt: TGCGCCAGCAGCTCAGGGACAGGGGAGGAGGATACTGAAGCTTTCTTT; j_call: TRBJ1-1; v_call: TRBV5-1; clone_size: -; d_call: TRBD1
cdr3_aa: CASSAGFYEQYF; cdr3_nt: TGTGCCAGCAGCGCAGGGTTTTACGAGCAGTACTTC; j_call: TRBJ2-7; v_call: TRBV7-9; clone_size: -; d_call: -
cdr3_aa: CASSPQASQIHDTQYF; cdr3_nt: TGTGCCAGCAGTCCCCAGGCTAGCCAGATTCACGATACGCAGTATTTT; j_call: TRBJ2-3; v_call: TRBV27; clone_size: -; d_call: -
cdr3_aa: CSAREDYEQYF; cdr3_nt: TGCAGTGCTAGAGAAGATTACGAGCAGTACTTC; j_call: TRBJ2-7; v_call: TRBV20-1; clone_size: -; d_call: -
cdr3_aa: CASSQDAGLTNEQYF; cdr3_nt: TGCGCCAGCAGCCAAGATGCGGGGTTAACCAACGAGCAGTACTTC; j_call: TRBJ2-7; v_call: TRBV4-3; clone_size: -; d_call: -
cdr3_aa: CASSLDGGYSSPLHF; cdr3_nt: TGTGCCAGCAGCTTAGACGGGGGTTATAGTTCACCCCTCCACTTT; j_call: TRBJ1-6; v_call: TRBV7-8; clone_size: few; d_call: -
cdr3_aa: CASSPHPLGGSYNEQFF; cdr3_nt: TGTGCCAGCAGTCCCCATCCTCTAGGCGGTTCCTACAATGAGCAGTTCTTC; j_call: TRBJ2-1; v_call: TRBV5-6; clone_size: -; d_call: -
cdr3_aa: CASSEALYEQYF; cdr3_nt: TGTGCCAGCAGTGAAGCCCTCTACGAGCAGTACTTC; j_call: TRBJ2-7; v_call: TRBV2; clone_size: -; d_call: -
cdr3_aa: CASSRDRERLPYGYTF; cdr3_nt: TGTGCCAGCAGCCGAGACAGGGAAAGACTCCCCTATGGCTACACCTTC; j_call: TRBJ1-2; v_call: TRBV11-2; clone_size: -; d_call: TRBD1
cdr3_aa: CASSEVPSGNTIYF; cdr3_nt: TGTGCCAGCAGTGAAGTCCCCAGTGGAAACACCATATATTTT; j_call: TRBJ1-3; v_call: TRBV6-1; clone_size: -; d_call: -
cdr3_aa: CASSASDGGGHNYGYTF; cdr3_nt: TGTGCCAGCAGCGCTTCGGACGGTGGGGGACATAACTATGGCTACACCTTC; j_call: TRBJ1-2; v_call: TRBV6-4; clone_size: -; d_call: -
cdr3_aa: CASSPSETQYF; cdr3_nt: TGTGCCAGCTCACCATCAGAGACCCAGTACTTC; j_call: TRBJ2-5; v_call: TRBV18; clone_size: -; d_call: -
cdr3_aa: CASSLGQGTGYNSPLHF; cdr3_nt: TGTGCCAGCAGCCTGGGACAGGGGACGGGCTATAATTCACCCCTCCACTTT; j_call: TRBJ1-6; v_call: TRBV5-4; clone_size: -; d_call: TRBD1
cdr3_aa: CASSYSEEADTQYF; cdr3_nt: TGTGCCAGCAGTTACTCTGAGGAGGCAGATACGCAGTATTTT; j_call: TRBJ2-3; v_call: TRBV6-5; clone_size: -; d_call: -
cdr3_aa: CASSALLGNEQYF; cdr3_nt: TGTGCCAGCAGTGCCCTACTAGGGAACGAGCAGTACTTC; j_call: TRBJ2-7; v_call: TRBV6-5; clone_size: once; d_call: -
cdr3_aa: CASSQGDRADEQYF; cdr3_nt: TGCGCCAGCAGCCAAGGGGACAGGGCGGACGAGCAGTACTTC; j_call: TRBJ2-7; v_call: TRBV4-1; clone_size: once; d_call: TRBD1
cdr3_aa: CSVGFSGGFTDTQYF; cdr3_nt: TGCAGCGTTGGGTTTAGCGGGGGATTCACAGATACGCAGTATTTT; j_call: TRBJ2-3; v_call: TRBV29-1; clone_size: -; d_call: TRBD2
cdr3_aa: CASSLLGGSYEQYF; cdr3_nt: TGTGCCAGCAGCTTATTGGGGGGGAGCTACGAGCAGTACTTC; j_call: TRBJ2-7; v_call: TRBV7-9; clone_size: -; d_call: TRBD2
cdr3_aa: CASSGGILQETQYF; cdr3_nt: TGTGCCAGCAGTGGAGGGATTCTCCAAGAGACCCAGTACTTC; j_call: TRBJ2-5; v_call: TRBV6-1; clone_size: -; d_call: -
cdr3_aa: CASSSGSPNQPQHF; cdr3_nt: TGTGCCAGCAGTTCGGGAAGCCCTAATCAGCCCCAGCATTTT; j_call: TRBJ1-5; v_call: TRBV6-6; clone_size: -; d_call: -
cdr3_aa: CASSMGAGVEAEKLFF; cdr3_nt: TGTGCCAGTAGTATGGGAGCAGGGGTAGAGGCTGAAAAACTGTTTTTT; j_call: TRBJ1-4; v_call: TRBV19; clone_size: -; d_call: -